The entry below describes one TCR beta chain. Its target is not known. This sample was included in a study of T cell repertoires in cytomegalovirus infection. In germline, CDR1 is KGHDR, CDR2 SFDVKD. Trimming removed 5 bases at V and 1 base at J, with 1 base between. CDR3 size: 12 residues. TCRdb ran MiXCR on the reads and lists one entry per CDR3 protein. The table has about a million distinct CDR3 sequences, roughly 31% seen once. The chain joins TRBV24-1 to TRBJ1-4; no definite D call. The source was cultured CD8+ T cells from PBMCs, collected from culture after CMV antigen stimulation. The sequence was obtained from a human donor in good health (CMV status not recorded). Some clones in this sample may be carry-over from other donors' samples. The CDR3 loop is CATSGTNEKLFF. CDR3 in DNA: TGTGCCACCAGTGGAACTAATGAAAAACTGTTTTTT.